Included here is one TCR beta chain sequence, with context. What it recognizes is unknown. Preparation of the TCRbeta library was carried out with unique molecular identifiers. TCRdb used MiXCR to reprocess the PCR reads, holding one entry per CDR3 protein. Here the sample spans a few hundred thousand distinct CDR3 sequences, roughly 27% being singletons. These data originate in a study of T-cell reconstitution after alpha-beta-depleted transplantation in children. Germline V gene lookup returns CDR1 SGHRS and CDR2 YFSETQ. The CDR3 is 14 amino acids. Trimming left V 0 bases short and J 6 bases short, with 10 bases between. Findings of the study overall: Several patients had high TCRbeta diversity at day 60; it came from surviving recipient T cells and thymic progenitors. Reported findings indicate that, about two months after transplant, alpha-beta T cells came from several hundred expanded clones, which were derived from non-depleted graft cells. T cells produced anew were the main source of T-cell counts and diversity one year after transplant.

This specimen was PBMCs, taken before TCRalphabeta/CD19-depleted stem cell transplant. This receptor was obtained from a boy younger than two with Wiskott-Aldrich syndrome, due to receive a stem cell transplant. The chain couples TRBV5-1 to TRBJ2-1; D perhaps matches TRBD1 (5 bases). This CDR3 is CASSLAVRANEQFF. DNA of the CDR3: TGCGCCAGCAGCTTGGCGGTCAGGGCCAATGAGCAGTTCTTC.